This TCR beta chain is drawn from a study of blood T cells in healthy people across ages. The authors ran a second PCR of about 7 to 11 cycles using a sample-barcoded 5' primer and a J-beta primer mix. TCRdb processed the 5' RACE reads anew with MiXCR; each CDR3 protein has one entry. The sample yields some 1,800,000 distinct CDR3 sequences, 39% seen once. Germline CDR1 and CDR2: SGHVS and FQNEAQ. The CDR3 loop spans 19 amino acids. J was trimmed by 6 bases and V by 4 bases; bases with no gene match: 18. This clonotype was obtained from a human donor in good health. V is TRBV7-8 and J is TRBJ2-4, with 10 bases fitting TRBD1. Material: blood. The CDR3 DNA reads TGTGCCAGCAGCTCTGGGACAGGGGATATTAGTTTGGGAGGAAACATTCAGTACTTC. This encodes CASSSGTGDISLGGNIQYF.